This T cell receptor (beta chain) was retrieved from a study of blood T cells in healthy people across ages. The germline V and J ends were trimmed by 5 bases and 0 bases, with 11 bases remaining between them. The CDR3 is 15 residues long. Using a J-beta primer mix together with a sample-barcoded 5' primer, a second PCR was run for 7 to 11 cycles. TCRdb re-called the 5' RACE reads with MiXCR, one entry per CDR3 protein. The table records fewer than 950,000 distinct CDR3 sequences, 50% to 65% of them present only once. Sequencing used blood. This clonotype was obtained from a man older than 75 in good health. The genes are TRBV12-3 or TRBV12-4 and TRBJ2-4, with D possibly TRBD1 on 5 matching bases. The CDR3 loop reads CASSQTELAKNIQYF. The CDR3 DNA reads as TGTGCCAGCAGTCAGACAGAGTTAGCCAAAAACATTCAGTACTTC.